This T cell receptor (beta chain) stems from a study of blood T cells in healthy people across ages. Study outcomes and limitations: The study regarded diversity estimates from one million T cells as underestimates.

PCR was performed a second time for roughly 7 to 12 cycles using a sample-barcoded 5' primer and a J-beta primer mix. Each cDNA molecule carried a tag from a template-switch adaptor that contained 12 random nucleotides. TCRdb called the 5' RACE reads again in MiXCR, with one record for every CDR3 protein. The top ten hold about 21% of the sample, which has 1,800,000 or so distinct CDR3 sequences, roughly 43% seen once. About this clonotype: Its antigen is unidentified.

This receptor was taken from a human donor in good health. Sequencing was performed on blood.

CDR3 loop: CASSQLVGQQQETQYF. DNA of the CDR3: TGTGCCAGCAGCCAGCTCGTGGGACAGCAACAAGAGACCCAGTACTTC. The chain has TRBV7-9 and TRBJ2-5, with 7 bases lining up with TRBD1. V trimming: 5 bases; J trimming: 2 bases; junction bases outside the gene matches: 11. Germline V gene data show CDR1 as SEHNR and CDR2 as FQNEAQ (reference sequence). CDR3 length equals 16 residues.